This entry lists 10 T cell receptor beta chains sequenced from one sample in a study of response to subunit inactivated influenza vaccine. TCRdb redid the calling of the RT-PCR reads with MiXCR, one entry per CDR3 protein. The sample holds hundreds of thousands of distinct CDR3 sequences, 25% seen once. Source: CD4+ T cells sorted from PBMCs, taken roughly 5 days after vaccination. The receptors originated from a man in his fifties who received an inactivated influenza vaccine.

CDR3 sequence reads: CSVETGLTEAFF. In nucleotides, the CDR3 is TGCAGCGTTGAAACCGGGTTGACTGAAGCTTTCTTT. The chain joins TRBV29-1 to TRBJ1-1; D is unclear. This CDR3 has 12 amino acids. V lost 2 bases and J lost 5, with 9 bases in between. CDR1 is SQVTM and CDR2 is ANQGSEA in the germline V gene.

This clonotype was picked up a small number of times. The J gene is TRBJ2-6, the V gene TRBV7-2; D might be TRBD2 (5 bases). The V end was cut by 0 bases, the J end by 3 bases, with 6 bases between. Germline V gene sequence: CDR1 SGHTA, CDR2 FQGNSA. The CDR3 has 15 amino acids. CDR3 bases: TGTGCCAGCAGCTTAGCAAGCGGTGGGGCCAACGTCCTGACTTTC. It codes for CASSLASGGANVLTF.

Many counts were recorded for this clonotype. V and J are TRBV29-1 and TRBJ2-5, with D unresolved. V was shortened by 3 bases and J by 4 bases, with 9 bases between the two germline ends. The germline V gene encodes CDR1 SQVTM and CDR2 ANQGSEA. The CDR3 is 12 residues long. CDR3 nucleotide sequence: TGCAGCGTTGAGAACCAGCTAGAGACCCAGTACTTC. This sequence encodes CSVENQLETQYF.

The chain is built from TRBV5-5 and TRBJ2-5; TRBD1 aligns across 9 bases. Germline assignment: CDR1 SGHKS and CDR2 YYEKEE (reference sequence). The V and J ends lost 7 bases and 1 base, in that order; junction bases with no gene match: 5. This CDR3 has 14 amino acids. As DNA, the CDR3 is TGTGCCAGCCGGACAGGGGTATCCCAAGAGACCCAGTACTTC. Amino acid sequence: CASRTGVSQETQYF.

The CDR3 loop is CATSLRTGGETQYF. The CDR3 nucleotides read TGTGCCACCAGCCTCAGAACAGGGGGAGAGACCCAGTACTTC. The chain combines TRBV15 with TRBJ2-5; TRBD1 matches at 8 bases. Germline CDR1 reads LNHNV; CDR2 reads YYDKDF (reference sequence). V was clipped by 5 bases and J by 4 bases; unmatched bases: 6. The CDR3 contains 14 residues.

The rearrangement joins TRBV7-2 to TRBJ2-7, with TRBD2 matching over 8 bases. This CDR3 region has 17 residues. CDR1 is SGHTA and CDR2 is FQGNSA in the germline V gene. V lost 5 bases to trimming and J lost 0 bases; unmatched junction nucleotides: 12. CDR3 sequence: CASSLGVSGTRSYEQYF. CDR3 in DNA: TGTGCCAGCAGCCTAGGGGTTAGCGGGACCCGCTCCTACGAGCAGTACTTC.

V is TRBV20-1 and J is TRBJ2-7; 9 nucleotides align to TRBD1. CDR3 length: 14 residues. Germline-derived CDR1 and CDR2 are DFQATT and SNEGSKA (reference sequence). V lost 5 bases to trimming and J lost 1 base; unmatched junction nucleotides: 6. Written as DNA, the CDR3 is TGCAGTGCTCTAGGGACAGGGCTTTCCTACGAGCAGTACTTC. Residues: CSALGTGLSYEQYF.

The CDR3 coding sequence is TGTGCCATCGCCGATGGAGACTTCGGGGCCAACGTCCTGACTTTC. It encodes CAIADGDFGANVLTF. The rearrangement uses TRBV6-1 and TRBJ2-6; D is uncertain. The CDR3 has 15 residues. Germline V gene lookup returns CDR1 MNHNS and CDR2 SASEGT. Trimming pared 10 bases from V and 4 bases from J, leaving 17 bases between.

V gene TRBV5-6 combines with J gene TRBJ1-6; D is undetermined. This CDR3 is 16 amino acids long. In germline, CDR1 is SGHDT, CDR2 YYEEEE. Trimming shortened V by 4 bases and J by 4 bases, and 15 bases separated the two germline ends. This CDR3 reads CASSQEAYRYNSPLHF. In DNA, the CDR3 is TGTGCCAGCAGCCAGGAGGCCTATCGGTATAATTCACCCCTCCACTTT.

This clonotype has more than one count but fewer than ten. V is TRBV7-9 and J is TRBJ2-7, with D perhaps TRBD2 (5 bases). Per germline, CDR1 SEHNR and CDR2 FQNEAQ (reference sequence). V shed 1 base and J shed 6 bases, with 10 bases lying between them. The CDR3 extends over 13 amino acids. The CDR3 DNA sequence: TGTGCCAGCAGCTTAGGATTAAGCGGCGAGCAGTACTTC. Amino acid sequence: CASSLGLSGEQYF.